This entry features one TCR beta chain sequence. Its antigen remains unidentified. These data originate in a study of cytomegalovirus exposure and HLA in healthy donors. General study findings and limits: Data from an earlier analysis indicated that most TCR beta V segments were productive either about 90% or about 30% of the time. The study reported that TCR beta sequences accurately predicted HLA-A and HLA-B alleles in most subjects.

The PCR had 60 Vbeta and 13 Jbeta primers. The assay was immunoSEQ multiplex PCR, and TCRdb's table has in-frame clones only and misses some. The profile covers some 240,000 clones, with around 90% appearing a single time and about 1.7% taken by the ten largest. This CDR3 has 15 amino acids. V lost 3 bases and J lost 7, with 15 bases in between. Germline-derived CDR1 and CDR2 are MDHEN and SYDVKM. This clonotype originated in a girl aged 2 to 10 in good health and CMV-seronegative. Sequencing was done on a sample of PBMCs. The V call is TRBV28, the J call TRBJ1-4, with a possible D match to TRBD1 (5 bases). The CDR3 here is CASSFAEGNGEKLFF. CDR3 coding DNA: TGTGCCAGCAGTTTCGCGGAGGGGAATGGTGAAAAACTGTTTTTT. The whole variable domain, remainder taken from reference TRBV28 and TRBJ1-4, is DVKVTQSSRYLVKRTGEKVFLECVQDMDHENMFWYRQDPGLGLRLIYFSYDVKMKEKGDIPEGYSVSREKKERFSLILESASTNQTSMYLCASSFAEGNGEKLFFGSGTQLSVL.